Listed below are T cell receptor beta chains from one sample, sequenced in a study of blood T cell repertoires in COVID-19. Method: immunoSEQ multiplex PCR; TCRdb's copy keeps in-frame clones and lacks some. The repertoire holds some 130,000 clones, with 86% as singletons. Sequencing used peripheral blood. The receptors here all came from an older woman with COVID-19, enrolled during active disease. CDR3s include the opening cysteine and the closing phenylalanine or tryptophan. The D gene is left open where the match is weak. Rows may omit the clone size; those that give it use once, few, many or a size class.

V: TRBV5-6; D: .; J: TRBJ1-6; size: .; CDR3: CASSDTGTYNSPLHF; DNA: TGTGCCAGCAGCGATACAGGGACCTATAATTCACCCCTCCACTTT
V: TRBV5-8; D: TRBD1; J: TRBJ1-4; size: .; CDR3: CASSVGQGPSGEKLFF; DNA: TGTGCCAGCTCGGTGGGACAGGGTCCTTCTGGTGAAAAACTGTTTTTT
V: TRBV25-1; D: TRBD1; J: TRBJ1-6; size: .; CDR3: CASRPGQGQSPLHF; DNA: TGTGCCAGCAGACCGGGACAGGGTCAATCACCCCTCCACTTT
V: TRBV3-1/TRBV3-2; D: TRBD1; J: TRBJ1-3; size: .; CDR3: CASSLLHRGPGNTIYF; DNA: TGTGCCAGCAGCCTCCTCCACAGGGGGCCTGGAAACACCATATATTTT
V: TRBV6-1; D: .; J: TRBJ2-2; size: .; CDR3: CASSDQRNTGELFF; DNA: TGTGCCAGCAGTGATCAGCGGAACACCGGGGAGCTGTTTTTT
V: TRBV28; D: TRBD1; J: TRBJ2-7; size: .; CDR3: CASSQTGGEPSGYF; DNA: TGTGCCAGCAGTCAAACAGGGGGCGAACCCTCGGGGTACTTC
V: TRBV2; D: TRBD2; J: TRBJ2-3; size: .; CDR3: CASSGAGLTTDTQYF; DNA: TGTGCCAGCAGTGGAGCGGGGCTCACCACAGATACGCAGTATTTT
V: TRBV5-1; D: TRBD2; J: TRBJ2-1; size: .; CDR3: CASHATSGVFNEQFF; DNA: TGCGCCAGCCACGCAACTAGCGGCGTTTTCAATGAGCAGTTCTTC
V: TRBV6-5; D: TRBD1; J: TRBJ2-7; size: .; CDR3: CASRKGQGSYEQYF; DNA: TGTGCCAGCAGGAAAGGACAGGGATCCTACGAGCAGTACTTC
V: TRBV28; D: .; J: TRBJ1-2; size: .; CDR3: CASTRGAGGYTF; DNA: TGTGCCAGCACTCGCGGGGCGGGGGGCTACACCTTC
V: TRBV15; D: TRBD1; J: TRBJ2-2; size: .; CDR3: CATSREAGRGRGGELFF; DNA: TGTGCCACCAGCAGAGAAGCCGGCAGGGGGCGTGGCGGGGAGCTGTTTTTT
V: TRBV12-3/TRBV12-4; D: .; J: TRBJ1-5; size: .; CDR3: CASSLEGRQPQHF; DNA: TGTGCCAGCAGTTTGGAGGGGCGTCAGCCCCAGCATTTT
V: TRBV18; D: .; J: TRBJ1-2; size: .; CDR3: CASSPTLEKTNYGYTF; DNA: TGTGCCAGCTCACCAACGTTGGAGAAAACCAACTATGGCTACACCTTC
V: TRBV30; D: .; J: TRBJ1-1; size: .; CDR3: CAWSVLPRGMNTEAFF; DNA: TGTGCCTGGAGTGTACTACCCAGGGGCATGAACACTGAAGCTTTCTTT
V: TRBV15; D: TRBD1; J: TRBJ1-5; size: .; CDR3: CATRNRGTGDSNQPQHF; DNA: TGTGCCACCAGGAACCGGGGGACAGGGGATAGCAATCAGCCCCAGCATTTT
V: TRBV4-1; D: TRBD2; J: TRBJ2-2; size: once; CDR3: CASSLKGLAGGNAGELFF; DNA: TGCGCCAGCAGCCTTAAGGGACTAGCGGGGGGGAACGCCGGGGAGCTGTTTTTT
V: TRBV2; D: .; J: TRBJ1-2; size: .; CDR3: CASNGGGRANYGYTF; DNA: TGTGCCAGCAACGGGGGGGGAAGAGCTAACTATGGCTACACCTTC
V: TRBV5-1; D: TRBD2; J: TRBJ2-1; size: .; CDR3: CASSLTSGGPYNEQFF; DNA: TGCGCCAGCAGCTTGACTAGCGGGGGCCCCTACAATGAGCAGTTCTTC
V: TRBV28; D: .; J: TRBJ2-4; size: .; CDR3: CASSLRGLAKNIQYF; DNA: TGTGCCAGCAGTTTAAGGGGACTAGCCAAAAACATTCAGTACTTC
V: TRBV19; D: .; J: TRBJ2-3; size: .; CDR3: CASSIARGSADTQYF; DNA: TGTGCCAGTAGTATAGCGAGGGGGAGTGCAGATACGCAGTATTTT
V: TRBV6-1; D: TRBD2; J: TRBJ2-3; size: .; CDR3: CASSATLAGGGIDTQYF; DNA: TGTGCCAGCAGTGCGACCCTAGCGGGGGGAGGGATAGATACGCAGTATTTT
V: TRBV11-2; D: TRBD1; J: TRBJ1-6; size: once; CDR3: CASSLSGQDTPPLHF; DNA: TGTGCCAGCAGCTTATCGGGACAGGATACCCCACCCCTCCACTTT
V: TRBV7-2; D: .; J: TRBJ1-5; size: .; CDR3: CASSLIRLSNQPQHF; DNA: TGTGCCAGCAGCCTCATCAGGCTGAGCAATCAGCCCCAGCATTTT
V: TRBV7-2; D: TRBD1; J: TRBJ1-3; size: .; CDR3: CASSLRRAGGLSGNTIYF; DNA: TGTGCCAGCAGCTTACGGCGGGCAGGGGGGCTCTCTGGAAACACCATATATTTT
V: TRBV19; D: TRBD1; J: TRBJ1-1; size: .; CDR3: CASSRQGEAFF; DNA: TGTGCCAGTAGCCGACAGGGGGAAGCTTTCTTT
V: TRBV2; D: .; J: TRBJ1-5; size: few; CDR3: CASSEAGRRQPQHF; DNA: TGTGCCAGCAGTGAGGCAGGGCGCCGTCAGCCCCAGCATTTT
V: TRBV28; D: .; J: TRBJ1-4; size: .; CDR3: CASQGFSTNEKLFF; DNA: TGTGCCAGCCAGGGGTTTTCGACTAATGAAAAACTGTTTTTT
V: TRBV5-4; D: .; J: TRBJ2-6; size: .; CDR3: CASSLIYGSGANVLTF; DNA: TGTGCCAGCAGCTTGATATACGGCTCTGGGGCCAACGTCCTGACTTTC
V: TRBV3-1/TRBV3-2; D: TRBD1; J: TRBJ1-2; size: .; CDR3: CASSQKGGQARDYGYTF; DNA: TGTGCCAGCAGCCAAAAGGGGGGACAGGCCAGGGATTATGGCTACACCTTC
V: TRBV29-1; D: .; J: TRBJ1-5; size: .; CDR3: CSVGGNGGQPQHF; DNA: TGCAGCGTTGGAGGGAACGGGGGGCAGCCCCAGCATTTT
V: TRBV18; D: TRBD1; J: TRBJ1-1; size: many; CDR3: CASSPLPGQGVPGGTEAFF; DNA: TGTGCCAGCTCACCACTACCGGGACAGGGGGTCCCGGGAGGCACTGAAGCTTTCTTT
V: TRBV18; D: .; J: TRBJ2-5; size: once; CDR3: CASSPGARETQYF; DNA: TGTGCCAGCTCACCGGGGGCTCGGGAGACCCAGTACTTC
V: TRBV7-2; D: .; J: TRBJ1-4; size: .; CDR3: CASSPQGRGEKLFF; DNA: TGTGCCAGCAGCCCTCAGGGGAGGGGTGAAAAACTGTTTTTT
V: TRBV28; D: .; J: TRBJ2-4; size: .; CDR3: CASSRRRGFKNIQYF; DNA: TGTGCCAGCAGTCGCCGCCGCGGGTTCAAAAACATTCAGTACTTC
V: TRBV19; D: .; J: TRBJ1-3; size: .; CDR3: CASRIDSSGNTIYF; DNA: TGTGCCAGTAGGATCGACAGCTCTGGAAACACCATATATTTT
V: TRBV30; D: .; J: TRBJ1-3; size: .; CDR3: CAWSDRNTIYF; DNA: TGTGCCTGGAGTGATCGGAACACCATATATTTT
V: TRBV27; D: .; J: TRBJ1-5; size: .; CDR3: CASSKNGRGIGQPQHF; DNA: TGTGCCAGCAGTAAAAATGGCCGGGGAATCGGTCAGCCCCAGCATTTT
V: TRBV14; D: TRBD1; J: TRBJ1-6; size: once; CDR3: CASSRGQGSNSPLHF; DNA: TGTGCCAGCAGCAGGGGACAGGGATCGAATTCACCCCTCCACTTT
V: TRBV15; D: TRBD1; J: TRBJ2-7; size: few; CDR3: CATSVHPTGDKQYF; DNA: TGTGCCACCAGCGTCCACCCAACAGGGGACAAGCAGTACTTC
V: TRBV7-9; D: TRBD1; J: TRBJ1-1; size: .; CDR3: CASSLGGPGGSNTEAFF; DNA: TGTGCCAGCAGCTTAGGGGGGCCAGGGGGCTCGAACACTGAAGCTTTCTTT